This TCR beta chain was retrieved from a study of T cell repertoires in cytomegalovirus infection. The CDR3 is 11 residues long. Per the germline V gene, CDR1 is DFQATT and CDR2 is SNEGSKA (reference sequence). V lost 0 bases and J 12 bases, leaving 11 bases between the germline ends. Study-level points and caveats: HLA-C-restricted, CMV-specific TCR beta clonotypes were dominant ex vivo.

In TCRdb, the reads were re-called with MiXCR into one record per CDR3 protein. Among 680,000 or so distinct CDR3 sequences listed, roughly 36% were seen once. A remark on this clonotype: Its antigen is not known.

Sequencing used PBMCs. The receptor comes from a human donor in good health (CMV status not recorded). Some clones in this sample may be carry-over from other donors' samples. The chain carries TRBV20-1 and TRBJ1-1, with unresolved D. CDR3 DNA sequence: TGCAGTGCTAGAGATCAATTGTCATCTTTCTTT. Translation gives CSARDQLSSFF.